This entry features one T cell receptor (beta chain) sequence. This clone was picked up one time. This clone's antigen is unknown. No qualities accompany the bases; no much larger clone lies one base away. The CDR1 and CDR2 encoded by the germline V gene (reference sequence) are LNHNV and YYDKDF. The CDR3 covers 18 residues, taking in both the cysteine and the phenylalanine. The CDR3 DNA has 54 bases and is translated from base 1. The junction shows trimming of 0 bases on V and 0 bases on J, plus 15 bases between the germline ends. This entry comes from a study of control samples from healthy donors and cancer patients (TCRdb year 2020). Library preparation used the immunoSEQ multiplex PCR assay. TCRdb obtained this table from immuneACCESS and retained in-frame rearrangements with V and J assigned. These tables miss some clones; where compared with another copy, unresolved V genes account for less than half of the shortfall, and the remainder is unexplained. The sample table holds about 160,000 clones, of which around 96% were seen once. Of the sample, about 9.3% is held by the ten largest clones.

This sequence uses TRBV15 and TRBJ2-1; the D gene assignment is ambiguous. This receptor was taken from a woman in her forties in good health. Source material: blood. The nucleotide sequence reads TGTGCCACCAGCAGAGATCTTAGCAGTCTGAGCTCCTACAATGAGCAGTTCTTC. This codes for CATSRDLSSLSSYNEQFF. The full variable domain, completed from the reference TRBV15 and TRBJ2-1 proteins outside the CDR3, reads DAMVIQNPRYQVTQFGKPVTLSCSQTLNHNVMYWYQQKSSQAPKLLFHYYDKDFNNEADTPDNFQSRRPNTSFCFLDIRSPGLGDTAMYLCATSRDLSSLSSYNEQFFGPGTRLTVL.